This T cell receptor (beta chain) was sequenced during a study of T cells in Graves' hyperthyroidism and ophthalmopathy. General observations from the study: Peripheral blood also featured most of the thyroid clonotypes expanded above 0.001.

As concerns this clonotype: Its antigen is still unknown.

If no ophthalmopathy progression occurred within 18 months, Graves' hyperthyroidism was stable. Amplified regions were TCR beta CDR3 sequences from RNA transcripts. HTBI primers were the set used in a first-round RT-PCR of the TCR CDR3. MiXCR was run by TCRdb on the multiplex PCR reads, yielding one entry per CDR3 protein. The sample gives about 580,000 distinct CDR3 sequences, roughly 50% of which show up once; around 7.7% is in the top ten. This clonotype was sampled from a woman aged 18-29 years with Graves' hyperthyroidism. Sequenced material: peripheral blood or thyroid tissue (not recorded which).

Written as DNA, the CDR3 is TGTGCCAGCAGTTTATCCAAGGCGGGACGGGAGCAGTACTTC. It specifies CASSLSKAGREQYF. The genes are TRBV27 and TRBJ2-7, with D perhaps matching TRBD2 (6 bases). The germline CDR1 and CDR2 sequences are MNHEY and SMNVEV (reference sequence). The CDR3 is made up of 14 amino acids. Trimming left V 0 bases short and J 7 bases short, with 13 bases between.